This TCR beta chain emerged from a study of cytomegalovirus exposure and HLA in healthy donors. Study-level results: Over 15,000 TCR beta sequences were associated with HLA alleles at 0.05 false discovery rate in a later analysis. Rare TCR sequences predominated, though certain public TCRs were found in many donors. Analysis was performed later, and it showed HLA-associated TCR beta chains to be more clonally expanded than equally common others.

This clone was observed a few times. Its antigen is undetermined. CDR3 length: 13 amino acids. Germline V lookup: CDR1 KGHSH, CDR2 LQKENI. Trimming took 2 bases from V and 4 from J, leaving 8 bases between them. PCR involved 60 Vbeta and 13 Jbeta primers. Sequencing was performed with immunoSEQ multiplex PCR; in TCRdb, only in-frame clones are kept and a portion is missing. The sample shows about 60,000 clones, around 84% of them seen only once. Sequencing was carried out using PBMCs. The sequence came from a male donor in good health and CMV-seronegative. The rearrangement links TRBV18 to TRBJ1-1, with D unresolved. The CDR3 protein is CASSPMSFTEAFF. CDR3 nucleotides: TGTGCCAGCTCACCAATGAGTTTCACTGAAGCTTTCTTT.